Given below is one T cell receptor beta chain in context. The antigen is undetermined. The data were produced by immunoSEQ multiplex PCR, yet TCRdb's version contains in-frame clones alone and is incomplete. The repertoire holds around 29,000 clones, with around four fifths as singletons. This sample was taken from a study of monozygotic twins with cystic fibrosis. Study-level points and caveats: Age, concordance and disease severity did not associate with shared CDR3 numbers.

Germline V gene lookup returns CDR1 MNHNY and CDR2 SVGAGI (reference sequence). The CDR3 has 15 residues. Unmatched junction bases numbered 9, after V lost 6 bases and J lost 3 bases. This TCR was sampled from a girl aged 2 to 9 with cystic fibrosis. Sequenced input: blood. V and J are TRBV6-6 and TRBJ1-1; 8 nucleotides line up with TRBD1. The CDR3 DNA reads as TGTGCCAGCAGACCCCAAAAGACAGGGGACACTGAAGCTTTCTTT. Its translation: CASRPQKTGDTEAFF.